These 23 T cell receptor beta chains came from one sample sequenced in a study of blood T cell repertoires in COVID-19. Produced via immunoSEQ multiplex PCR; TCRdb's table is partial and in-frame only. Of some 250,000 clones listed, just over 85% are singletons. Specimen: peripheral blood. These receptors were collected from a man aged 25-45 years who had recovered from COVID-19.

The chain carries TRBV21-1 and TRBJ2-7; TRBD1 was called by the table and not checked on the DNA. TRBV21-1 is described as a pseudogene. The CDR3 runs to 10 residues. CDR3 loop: CASSFTTQYF. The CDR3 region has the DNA TGTGCCAGCAGCTTCACAACGCAGTACTTC.

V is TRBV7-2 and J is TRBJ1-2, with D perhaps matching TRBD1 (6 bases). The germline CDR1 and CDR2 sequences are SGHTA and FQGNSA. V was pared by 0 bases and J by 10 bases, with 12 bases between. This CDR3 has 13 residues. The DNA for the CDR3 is TGTGCCAGCAGCTTAGCGTCCAGGGGAAACTACACCTTC. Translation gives CASSLASRGNYTF.

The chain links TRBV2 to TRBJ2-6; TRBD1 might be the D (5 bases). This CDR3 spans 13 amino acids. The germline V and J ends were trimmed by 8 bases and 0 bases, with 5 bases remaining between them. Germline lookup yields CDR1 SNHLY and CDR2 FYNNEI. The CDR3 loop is CASDSSGANVLTF. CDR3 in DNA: TGTGCCAGCGACAGCTCTGGGGCCAACGTCCTGACTTTC.

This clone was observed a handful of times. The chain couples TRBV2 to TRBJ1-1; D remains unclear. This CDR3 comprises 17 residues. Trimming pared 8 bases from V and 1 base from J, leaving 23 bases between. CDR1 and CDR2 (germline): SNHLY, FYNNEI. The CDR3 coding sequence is TGTGCCAGCTGCAACCGCCTCGAGGCCCTGGGGAACACTGAAGCTTTCTTT. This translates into CASCNRLEALGNTEAFF.

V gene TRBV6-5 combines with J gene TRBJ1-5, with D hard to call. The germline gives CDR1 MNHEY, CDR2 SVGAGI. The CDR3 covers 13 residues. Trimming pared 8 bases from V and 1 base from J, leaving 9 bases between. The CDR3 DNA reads TGTGCCAGCTCCGACACAAGCAATCAGCCCCAGCATTTT. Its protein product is CASSDTSNQPQHF.

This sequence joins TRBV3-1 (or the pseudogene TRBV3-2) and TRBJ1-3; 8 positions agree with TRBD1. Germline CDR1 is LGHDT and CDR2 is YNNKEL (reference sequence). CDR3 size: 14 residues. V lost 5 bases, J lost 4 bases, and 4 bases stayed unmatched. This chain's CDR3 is CASSARDRGNTIYF. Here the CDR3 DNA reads TGTGCCAGCAGCGCCCGGGACAGGGGAAACACCATATATTTT.

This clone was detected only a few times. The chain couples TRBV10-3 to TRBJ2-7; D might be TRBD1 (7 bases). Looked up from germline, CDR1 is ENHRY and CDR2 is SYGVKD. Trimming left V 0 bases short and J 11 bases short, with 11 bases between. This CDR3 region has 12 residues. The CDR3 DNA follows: TGTGCCATCAGTGAGTCTCAGGGGGGAAAGTACTTC. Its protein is CAISESQGGKYF.

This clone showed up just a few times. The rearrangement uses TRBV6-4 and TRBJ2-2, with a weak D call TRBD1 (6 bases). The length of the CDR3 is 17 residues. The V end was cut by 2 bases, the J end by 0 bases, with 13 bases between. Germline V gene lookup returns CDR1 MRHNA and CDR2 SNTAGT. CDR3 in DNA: TGTGCCAGCAGTGACCAAGTCAGGGGCTCGAACACCGGGGAGCTGTTTTTT. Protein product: CASSDQVRGSNTGELFF.

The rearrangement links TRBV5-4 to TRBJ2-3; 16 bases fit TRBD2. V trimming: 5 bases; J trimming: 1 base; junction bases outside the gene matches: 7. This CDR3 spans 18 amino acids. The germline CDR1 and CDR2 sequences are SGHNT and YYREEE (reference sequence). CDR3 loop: CASRKGLAGGPGTDTQYF. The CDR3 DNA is TGTGCCAGCAGAAAGGGACTAGCGGGGGGGCCCGGCACAGATACGCAGTATTTT.

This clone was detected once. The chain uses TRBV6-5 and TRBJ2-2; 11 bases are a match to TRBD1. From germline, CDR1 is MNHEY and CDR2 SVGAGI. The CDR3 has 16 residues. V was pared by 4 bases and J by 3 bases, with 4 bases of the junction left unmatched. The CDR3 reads CASSFQDRGHTGELFF. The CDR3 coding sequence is TGTGCCAGCAGTTTCCAGGACAGGGGGCACACCGGGGAGCTGTTTTTT.

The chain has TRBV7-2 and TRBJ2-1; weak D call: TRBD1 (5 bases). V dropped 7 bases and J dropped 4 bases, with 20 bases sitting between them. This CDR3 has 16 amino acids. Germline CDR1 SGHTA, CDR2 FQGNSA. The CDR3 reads CASTLFRGPFYNEQFF. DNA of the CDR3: TGTGCCAGCACTCTTTTTAGGGGCCCTTTTTACAATGAGCAGTTCTTC.

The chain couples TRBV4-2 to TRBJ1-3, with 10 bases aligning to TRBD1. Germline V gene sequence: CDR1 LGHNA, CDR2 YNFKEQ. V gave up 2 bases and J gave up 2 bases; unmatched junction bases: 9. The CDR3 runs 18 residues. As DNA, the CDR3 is TGTGCCAGCAGCCAACCCGGGACAGGGGAGAAAGCTGGAAACACCATATATTTT. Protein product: CASSQPGTGEKAGNTIYF.

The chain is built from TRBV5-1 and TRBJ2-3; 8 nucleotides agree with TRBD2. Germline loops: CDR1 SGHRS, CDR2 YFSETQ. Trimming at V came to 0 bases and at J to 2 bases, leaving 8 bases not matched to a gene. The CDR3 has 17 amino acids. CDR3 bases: TGCGCCAGCAGCTTGGAGGGAAGCGGGGGCCTCACAGATACGCAGTATTTT. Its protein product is CASSLEGSGGLTDTQYF.

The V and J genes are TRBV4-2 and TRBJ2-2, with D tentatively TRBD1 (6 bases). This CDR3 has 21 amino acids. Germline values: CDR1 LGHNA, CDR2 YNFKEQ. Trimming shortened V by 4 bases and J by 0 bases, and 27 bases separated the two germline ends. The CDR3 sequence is CASSPFGRQAYPYSNTGELFF. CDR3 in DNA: TGTGCCAGCAGCCCATTTGGGAGACAGGCCTACCCCTACTCGAACACCGGGGAGCTGTTTTTT.

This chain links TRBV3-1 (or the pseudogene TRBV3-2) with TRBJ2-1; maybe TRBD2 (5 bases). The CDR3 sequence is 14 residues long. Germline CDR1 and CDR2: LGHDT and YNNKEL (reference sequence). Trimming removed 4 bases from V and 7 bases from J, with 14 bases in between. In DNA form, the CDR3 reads TGTGCCAGCAGCCTCTTCGGGGAATGGAATGAGCAGTTCTTC. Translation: CASSLFGEWNEQFF.

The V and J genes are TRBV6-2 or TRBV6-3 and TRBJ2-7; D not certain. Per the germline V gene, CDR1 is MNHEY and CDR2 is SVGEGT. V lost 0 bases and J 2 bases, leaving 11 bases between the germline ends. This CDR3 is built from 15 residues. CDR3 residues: CASSYSLLTTYEQYF. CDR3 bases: TGTGCCAGCAGTTACTCTTTACTAACTACCTACGAGCAGTACTTC.

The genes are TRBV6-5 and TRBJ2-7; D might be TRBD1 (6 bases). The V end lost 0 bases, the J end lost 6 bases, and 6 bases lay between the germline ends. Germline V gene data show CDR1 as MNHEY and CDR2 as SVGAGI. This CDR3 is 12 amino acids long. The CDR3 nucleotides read TGTGCCAGCAGTTACTCCAGGGGCGAGCAGTACTTC. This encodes CASSYSRGEQYF.

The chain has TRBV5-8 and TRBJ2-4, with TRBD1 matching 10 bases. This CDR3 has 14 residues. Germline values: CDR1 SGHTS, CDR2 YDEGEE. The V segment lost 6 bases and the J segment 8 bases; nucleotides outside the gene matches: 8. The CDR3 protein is CASTRTGGWDIQYF. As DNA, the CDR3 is TGTGCCAGCACCCGGACAGGGGGTTGGGACATTCAGTACTTC.

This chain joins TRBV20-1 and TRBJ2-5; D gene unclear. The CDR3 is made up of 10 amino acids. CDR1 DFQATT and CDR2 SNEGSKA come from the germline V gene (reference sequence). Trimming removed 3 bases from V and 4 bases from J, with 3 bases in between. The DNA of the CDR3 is TGCAGTGCTAGCTTAGAGACCCAGTACTTC. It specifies CSASLETQYF.

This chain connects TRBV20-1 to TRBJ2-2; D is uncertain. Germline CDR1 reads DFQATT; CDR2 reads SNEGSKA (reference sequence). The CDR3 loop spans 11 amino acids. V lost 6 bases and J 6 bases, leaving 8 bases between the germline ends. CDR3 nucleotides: TGCAGTGCCCCCGGTTCCGGGGAGCTGTTTTTT. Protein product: CSAPGSGELFF.

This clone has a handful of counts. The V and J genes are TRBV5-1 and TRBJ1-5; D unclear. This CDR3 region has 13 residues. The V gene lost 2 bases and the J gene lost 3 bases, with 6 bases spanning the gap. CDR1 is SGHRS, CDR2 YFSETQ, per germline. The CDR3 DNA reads TGCGCCAGCAGCTTCGAGGACAATCAGCCCCAGCATTTT. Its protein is CASSFEDNQPQHF.

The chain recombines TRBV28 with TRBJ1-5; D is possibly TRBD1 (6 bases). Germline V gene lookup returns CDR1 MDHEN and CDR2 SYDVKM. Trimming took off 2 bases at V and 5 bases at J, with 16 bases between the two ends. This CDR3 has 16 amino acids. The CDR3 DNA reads TGTGCCAGCAGTTTAGGGGGGGCCCGGGACGATCAGCCCCAGCATTTT. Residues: CASSLGGARDDQPQHF.

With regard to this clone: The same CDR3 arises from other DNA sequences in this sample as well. The CDR3 DNA sequence: TGTGCCAGCAGCTTGACAGGAAATGGCTACACCTTC. Translating it yields CASSLTGNGYTF. V and J are TRBV11-2 and TRBJ1-2; D perhaps matches TRBD1 (6 bases). The CDR3 totals 12 residues. V lost 3 bases, J lost 6 bases, and 8 bases lay in between. CDR1 is SGHAT and CDR2 is FQNNGV in the germline V gene.